Below are 28 T cell receptor beta chains sequenced from a single sample in a study of response to subunit inactivated influenza vaccine. TCRdb used MiXCR to reprocess the RT-PCR reads, holding one entry per CDR3 protein. The table lists some 480,000 distinct CDR3 sequences, about a tenth of them singletons. The material was PBMCs from blood, obtained roughly 45 days after vaccination. The receptors were gathered from a man aged 45 to 65 who received an inactivated influenza vaccine.

The chain combines TRBV3-1 with TRBJ1-2; D remains unclear. Germline V gene lookup returns CDR1 LGHDT and CDR2 YNNKEL (reference sequence). The CDR3 contains 13 residues. The germline V and J ends were trimmed by 1 base and 9 bases, with 12 bases remaining between them. The CDR3 spells CASSQGIAASYTF. The CDR3 bases are TGTGCCAGCAGCCAAGGCATCGCAGCTAGCTACACCTTC.

This clonotype showed up many times. This chain joins TRBV12-3 or TRBV12-4 and TRBJ1-2; the D is unclear. There are 14 residues in the CDR3. Deletions cut 3 bases from V and 4 bases from J, with 12 bases between. The chain's CDR3 is CASSFQPKTYGYTF. The CDR3 DNA sequence: TGTGCCAGCAGTTTCCAACCTAAAACCTATGGCTACACCTTC.

This clonotype appeared many times. This chain uses TRBV11-2 with TRBJ2-3; 10 nucleotides line up with TRBD2. V was clipped by 5 bases and J by 9 bases; unmatched bases: 8. Germline CDR1 is SGHAT and CDR2 is FQNNGV. The CDR3 runs to 14 residues. The CDR3 sequence is CASSPGTSAATQYF. CDR3 sequence (DNA): TGTGCCAGCAGCCCTGGGACTAGCGCGGCCACGCAGTATTTT.

The chain couples TRBV3-1 to TRBJ1-1; possible D gene TRBD1, 5 bases. Trimming pared 8 bases from V and 1 base from J, leaving 14 bases between. In germline, CDR1 is LGHDT, CDR2 YNNKEL (reference sequence). This CDR3 spans 14 amino acids. CDR3 protein: CASAAGKRNTEAFF. CDR3 DNA: TGTGCCAGCGCGGCAGGGAAGAGGAACACTGAAGCTTTCTTT.

This clonotype came up many times. The chain carries TRBV7-2 and TRBJ2-1; possible D gene TRBD2, 5 bases. CDR3 length equals 15 residues. V lost 0 bases and J lost 6, with 12 bases in between. Looked up from germline, CDR1 is SGHTA and CDR2 is FQGNSA. The CDR3 DNA follows: TGTGCCAGCAGCTTAGCTCTCGCGGGCGCCAATGAGCAGTTCTTC. This codes for CASSLALAGANEQFF.

In its sample, this clonotype was seen a few times. V usage is TRBV7-8 and J usage is TRBJ2-7, with a weak D call TRBD1 (6 bases). V shed 5 bases and J shed 3 bases, with 11 bases lying between them. This CDR3 has 13 residues. The V gene's germline CDR1 is SGHVS and CDR2 FQNEAQ. The CDR3 DNA reads TGTGCCAGCAGCCAGGGGTCAATCTACGAGCAGTACTTC. Translation: CASSQGSIYEQYF. Drawing the rest from reference TRBV7-8 and TRBJ2-7, the complete variable domain is GAGVSQSPRYKVAKRGQDVALRCDPISGHVSLFWYQQALGQGPEFLTYFQNEAQLDKSGLPSDRFFAERPEGSVSTLKIQRTQQEDSAVYLCASSQGSIYEQYFGPGTRLTVT.

This clonotype turned up a few times. The rearrangement joins TRBV6-6 to TRBJ1-1; D is perhaps TRBD1 (5 bases). Germline CDR1 MNHNY, CDR2 SVGAGI (reference sequence). The CDR3 contains 13 residues. V was clipped by 5 bases and J by 5 bases, with 12 bases between them. The CDR3 region has the DNA TGTGCCAGCAGTATGGGGGGTGGAACTGAAGCTTTCTTT. Translation gives CASSMGGGTEAFF.

The rearrangement links TRBV20-1 to TRBJ2-7; weak D call: TRBD2 (7 bases). The V end was cut by 3 bases, the J end by 4 bases, with 10 bases between. The V gene's germline CDR1 is DFQATT and CDR2 SNEGSKA (reference sequence). The CDR3 extends over 12 amino acids. The DNA for the CDR3 is TGCAGTGCTAGGAGCGGGACATACGAGCAGTACTTC. Translation gives CSARSGTYEQYF.

This clonotype has a handful of counts. The CDR3 bases are TGCAGTGCACCCCGGCATAGGGGAGGACAAGGTCAGCCCCAGCATTTT. It yields the protein CSAPRHRGGQGQPQHF. The V gene is TRBV20-1, the J gene TRBJ1-5, with D tentatively TRBD1 (5 bases). Germline V CDR1 and CDR2: DFQATT, SNEGSKA (reference sequence). The CDR3 sequence is 16 residues long. The V gene lost 6 bases and the J gene lost 6 bases, with 24 bases spanning the gap.

The rearrangement links TRBV11-1 to TRBJ2-5; possibly TRBD1 or TRBD2 for D (5 bases each). This CDR3 contains 16 residues. CDR1 SGHAT and CDR2 FQDESV come from the germline V gene (reference sequence). V was trimmed by 6 bases and J by 7 bases, leaving 24 bases between them. The CDR3 region is CASRYRDRPQVGTQYF. The CDR3 coding sequence is TGTGCCAGCAGATACCGGGACCGTCCGCAAGTGGGGACCCAGTACTTC.

The chain joins TRBV7-9 to TRBJ2-1; D is perhaps TRBD2 (6 bases). The CDR3 is 14 amino acids. V was cut by 5 bases and J by 1 base, with 9 bases left in between. Germline-derived CDR1 and CDR2 are SEHNR and FQNEAQ (reference sequence). In nucleotides, the CDR3 is TGTGCCAGCAGCCAGACTAGGTCCTACAATGAGCAGTTCTTC. Protein product: CASSQTRSYNEQFF. Complete variable domain (other parts from reference TRBV7-9 and TRBJ2-1): DTGVSQNPRHKITKRGQNVTFRCDPISEHNRLYWYRQTLGQGPEFLTYFQNEAQLEKSRLLSDRFSAERPKGSFSTLEIQRTEQGDSAMYLCASSQTRSYNEQFFGPGTRLTVL.

At least ten counts were recorded for this clonotype. The chain uses TRBV28 and TRBJ2-3; TRBD2 matches 7 bases. Germline CDR1 is MDHEN and CDR2 is SYDVKM. The CDR3 has 20 amino acids. V was clipped by 3 bases and J by 2 bases; unmatched bases: 20. CDR3 sequence (DNA): TGTGCCAGCAGTTTCGTTCTTCGGTTGGATTCGACTAGCCTCACAGATACGCAGTATTTT. Translation: CASSFVLRLDSTSLTDTQYF.

The chain carries TRBV24-1 and TRBJ2-1; TRBD2 aligns across 7 bases. The V gene's germline CDR1 is KGHDR and CDR2 SFDVKD. The CDR3 sequence is 13 residues long. With 9 bases clipped from V and 3 bases from J, the junction kept 4 bases outside the gene matches. The CDR3 loop reads CATASGDYNEQFF. CDR3 DNA sequence: TGTGCCACCGCCAGCGGGGACTACAATGAGCAGTTCTTC.

This clonotype was seen a handful of times. The chain employs TRBV18 and TRBJ1-1, with 10 bases that match TRBD1. The V gene's germline CDR1 is KGHSH and CDR2 LQKENI. The trim removed 0 bases at V and 4 bases at J, leaving 8 bases unmatched. This CDR3 is built from 17 residues. Written as DNA, the CDR3 is TGTGCCAGCTCACCACCGGGGACAGGGGTCAGCGGCACTGAAGCTTTCTTT. Translation: CASSPPGTGVSGTEAFF.

The sample holds many counts of this clonotype. The chain employs TRBV5-1 and TRBJ2-3; possibly TRBD2 for D (5 bases). CDR3 length equals 14 residues. V was pared by 4 bases and J by 2 bases, with 11 bases between. Germline CDR1 and CDR2: SGHRS and YFSETQ. The CDR3 reads CASSLEGYTDTQYF. CDR3 bases: TGCGCCAGCAGCCTAGAGGGCTACACAGATACGCAGTATTTT.

This clonotype was recorded a few times. This rearrangement joins TRBV10-3 to TRBJ2-1; D is unclear. V shed 8 bases and J shed 5 bases, with 4 bases lying between them. Germline loops: CDR1 ENHRY, CDR2 SYGVKD. The CDR3 sequence is 10 residues long. The CDR3 DNA reads as TGTGCCATCGGAGACAATGAGCAGTTCTTC. This codes for CAIGDNEQFF.

This clonotype was seen a few times. V is TRBV7-2 and J is TRBJ1-6; the match to TRBD1 covers 7 bases. The J segment lost 7 bases and the V segment lost 1 base, leaving 7 bases of the junction unmatched. The CDR3 is 16 residues long. Per the germline V gene, CDR1 is SGHTA and CDR2 is FQGNSA. Written as DNA, the CDR3 is TGTGCCAGCAGCTTAGAGGCGGGACAGTTCAATTCACCCCTCCACTTT. As protein: CASSLEAGQFNSPLHF.

This clonotype was counted a few times. This chain joins TRBV5-1 and TRBJ2-7; D is uncertain. V was pared by 0 bases and J by 0 bases, with 10 bases between. This CDR3 contains 15 residues. CDR1 and CDR2 from the germline V gene are SGHRS and YFSETQ. The CDR3 DNA reads TGCGCCAGCAGCTTGGACAGCGTGAGCTCCTACGAGCAGTACTTC. This gives the protein CASSLDSVSSYEQYF. Using reference TRBV5-1 and TRBJ2-7 for the parts outside the CDR3, the full variable domain is KAGVTQTPRYLIKTRGQQVTLSCSPISGHRSVSWYQQTPGQGLQFLFEYFSETQRNKGNFPGRFSGRQFSNSRSEMNVSTLELGDSALYLCASSLDSVSSYEQYFGPGTRLTVT.

This sequence joins TRBV20-1 and TRBJ2-2; 10 bases agree with TRBD2. This CDR3 spans 18 amino acids. J lost 8 bases, V lost 3 bases, and 18 bases had no gene match. CDR1 DFQATT and CDR2 SNEGSKA come from the germline V gene (reference sequence). Here the CDR3 DNA reads TGCAGTGCTAGTATGCTAGCGGGAGAAAGGAGGACCCCTGGGGAGCTGTTTTTT. This gives the protein CSASMLAGERRTPGELFF.

This rearrangement joins TRBV20-1 to TRBJ1-5; D unclear. Germline loops: CDR1 DFQATT, CDR2 SNEGSKA (reference sequence). Trimming stripped 0 bases from V and 6 bases from J, with 15 bases between. The CDR3 totals 15 residues. In DNA form, the CDR3 reads TGCAGTGCTAGAGATCCGGGGTACGTGGGTCAGCCCCAGCATTTT. It encodes CSARDPGYVGQPQHF.

The chain joins TRBV12-3 or TRBV12-4 to TRBJ1-3; D gene uncertain. V was pared by 7 bases and J by 0 bases, with 4 bases between. The CDR3 is made up of 12 amino acids. The CDR3 loop reads CASTISGNTIYF. CDR3 sequence (DNA): TGTGCCAGCACCATCTCTGGAAACACCATATATTTT.

This clonotype showed up just a few times. The J gene is TRBJ2-7, the V gene TRBV7-2; either TRBD1 or TRBD2 may fit D (6 bases each). Germline lookup yields CDR1 SGHTA and CDR2 FQGNSA. V lost 5 bases and J 2 bases, leaving 13 bases between the germline ends. This CDR3 comprises 14 residues. In nucleotides, the CDR3 is TGTGCCAGCAGCCCCACGGGGGCCACCTACGAGCAGTACTTC. This codes for CASSPTGATYEQYF.

In its sample, this clonotype was seen many times. V gene TRBV20-1 combines with J gene TRBJ2-3; TRBD2 might be the D (6 bases). V was pared by 6 bases and J by 2 bases, with 12 bases between. Germline assignment: CDR1 DFQATT and CDR2 SNEGSKA (reference sequence). The CDR3 is 13 residues long. CDR3 in DNA: TGCAGTGCACTGGGCGGGGCCACAGATACGCAGTATTTT. Protein product: CSALGGATDTQYF.

This clonotype was recorded at least ten times. V and J are TRBV3-1 and TRBJ2-7, with 7 bases lining up with TRBD2. V lost 3 bases to trimming and J lost 5 bases; unmatched junction nucleotides: 7. There are 14 residues in the CDR3. From germline, CDR1 is LGHDT and CDR2 YNNKEL (reference sequence). The DNA of the CDR3 is TGTGCCAGCAGCCAGGTCGGGAGGAACCACGAGCAGTACTTC. This codes for CASSQVGRNHEQYF.

The chain is built from TRBV7-8 and TRBJ1-5, with 8 bases lining up with TRBD1. The CDR3 sequence is 17 residues long. Per the germline V gene, CDR1 is SGHVS and CDR2 is FQNEAQ. V lost 1 base to trimming and J lost 0 bases; unmatched junction nucleotides: 5. CDR3 coding DNA: TGTGCCAGCAGCTTAGTACAGGGGGGGAATAGCAATCAGCCCCAGCATTTT. Its protein product is CASSLVQGGNSNQPQHF.

The chain carries TRBV10-3 and TRBJ2-6; D is perhaps TRBD2 (5 bases). With 3 bases removed from V and 0 bases from J, the gap between germline ends came to 9 bases. The CDR3 is 16 amino acids. CDR1 ENHRY and CDR2 SYGVKD come from the germline V gene. The CDR3 DNA reads TGTGCCATCAGTGACGGGGAAGGCTCTGGGGCCAACGTCCTGACTTTC. This translates into CAISDGEGSGANVLTF.

The chain carries TRBV2 and TRBJ2-3, with 8 bases fitting TRBD1. Per germline, CDR1 SNHLY and CDR2 FYNNEI. The V and J ends lost 1 base and 3 bases, in that order; junction bases with no gene match: 3. The CDR3 extends over 15 amino acids. This CDR3 is CASSEGTGLTDTQYF. CDR3 nucleotide sequence: TGTGCCAGCAGTGAAGGGACAGGGCTAACAGATACGCAGTATTTT.

The CDR3 protein is CASSSQDGDTQYF. The DNA for the CDR3 is TGCGCCAGCAGTAGTCAGGACGGGGATACGCAGTATTTT. The chain recombines TRBV10-2 with TRBJ2-3; D is unclear. This CDR3 has 13 residues. The V gene lost 5 bases and the J gene lost 6 bases, with 12 bases spanning the gap. CDR1 and CDR2 from the germline V gene are WSHSY and SAAADI.